This TCR beta chain came from a study of T cell changes during pregnancy in multiple sclerosis. Only in-frame clones appear in the TCRdb table, and some are missing; sequencing was by immunoSEQ multiplex PCR. The data contain 45,000 to 55,000 clones, around 93% of them singletons. The germline gives CDR1 SGHAT, CDR2 FQNNGV. This CDR3 has 12 amino acids. Trimming took 5 bases from V and 9 from J, leaving 11 bases between them. Sequenced material: CD4+ T cells from peripheral blood mononuclear cells, taken after pregnancy. This sequence joins TRBV11-2 and TRBJ1-5; D ambiguous. This TCR came from a female donor in good health, enrolled as a control in a pregnancy study. The CDR3 DNA follows: TGTGCCAGCAGCCCGGACCGGGGGCCCCAGCATTTT. Protein sequence: CASSPDRGPQHF.